This TCR beta chain was captured by sequencing in a study of shared clonotypes between healthy human individuals. As for this clone: Its antigen is still unknown.

Sequenced by immunoSEQ multiplex PCR; TCRdb stores in-frame clones only, minus some. The sample holds 1,500,000 or so clones, approximately 98.5% seen once. V shed 7 bases and J 3 bases; nucleotides not matched to a gene: 12. The CDR3 runs 15 residues. Germline CDR1 SGHAT, CDR2 FQNNGV. Findings of the study overall: Naive subsets usually exceeded memory subsets in estimated richness.

The TCR sequence derives from a man aged 25-40 years in good health. The source material was naive CD4+ T cells sorted from blood. As for subset: CD45RA+ positively selected. This chain connects TRBV11-2 to TRBJ2-7, with TRBD2 matching 7 bases. DNA for the CDR3: TGTGCCAGCACCACGTACGGGACTATAAGCTACGAGCAGTACTTC. The encoded protein is CASTTYGTISYEQYF.